A single sample gave rise to the 15 T cell receptor beta chains below, sequenced in a study of identifying expanded T cells in peripheral blood. Generated by immunoSEQ multiplex PCR, the TCRdb table keeps only in-frame clones and is missing some. The repertoire holds approximately 120,000 clones, about 87% seen once, with 6.5% to 9% in the top ten. The material sequenced was blood. These receptors were taken from a person aged 18 to 70 in good health.

This chain links TRBV5-5 with TRBJ2-3, with D perhaps TRBD2 (5 bases). This CDR3 spans 14 amino acids. Germline V gene sequence: CDR1 SGHKS, CDR2 YYEKEE (reference sequence). V was shortened by 3 bases and J by 6 bases, with 14 bases between the two germline ends. The CDR3 sequence is CASSSGSGTDTQYF. CDR3 in DNA: TGTGCCAGCAGCTCGGGGTCTGGAACGGATACGCAGTATTTT.

The CDR3 DNA reads as TGTGCCAGCAGTGGCGGGTTCCTCACCGGGGAGCTGTTTTTT. Translation: CASSGGFLTGELFF. The J gene is TRBJ2-2, the V gene TRBV2; tentatively, D is TRBD2 (5 bases). Germline values: CDR1 SNHLY, CDR2 FYNNEI. Trimming cost V 4 bases and J 4 bases, with 10 bases left between them. This CDR3 has 14 residues.

This clone showed up just once. The chain has TRBV4-1 and TRBJ2-1; TRBD2 matches 9 bases. Losses at the gene ends were 1 base for V and 3 bases for J; bases not matched to a gene: 7. CDR3 size: 17 residues. Germline V gene data show CDR1 as MGHRA and CDR2 as YSYEKL. The CDR3 region is CASSQVSSGALYNEQFF. The CDR3 nucleotides read TGCGCCAGCAGCCAAGTTTCTAGCGGGGCCCTCTACAATGAGCAGTTCTTC.

J is TRBJ2-3 and V is TRBV25-1, with 13 bases matching TRBD2. Losses at the gene ends were 6 bases for V and 4 bases for J; bases not matched to a gene: 4. This CDR3 comprises 15 residues. Germline V gives CDR1 MGHDK, CDR2 SYGVNS. CDR3 residues: CASSLLAGGPDTQYF. CDR3 nucleotide sequence: TGTGCCAGCAGCCTACTAGCGGGGGGGCCAGATACGCAGTATTTT. The entire variable domain, with the rest obtained from reference TRBV25-1 and TRBJ2-3, is as follows: EADIYQTPRYLVIGTGKKITLECSQTMGHDKMYWYQQDPGMELHLIHYSYGVNSTEKGDLSSESTVSRIRTEHFPLTLESARPSHTSQYLCASSLLAGGPDTQYFGPGTRLTVL.

V is TRBV25-1 and J is TRBJ2-5; D may be TRBD2 (6 bases). This CDR3 has 12 residues. Trimming removed 4 bases at V and 9 bases at J, with 12 bases between. CDR1 is MGHDK and CDR2 is SYGVNS in the germline V gene. Written as DNA, the CDR3 is TGTGCCAGCAGTGTAGGCCCGGGGGCCCAGTACTTC. Its translation is CASSVGPGAQYF.

V gene TRBV5-8 combines with J gene TRBJ1-1; D is ambiguous. Trimming took 4 bases from V and 1 from J, leaving 8 bases between them. Per germline, CDR1 SGHTS and CDR2 YDEGEE. CDR3 size: 13 residues. The DNA of the CDR3 is TGTGCCAGCAGCCGTACACGGAACACTGAAGCTTTCTTT. Translation: CASSRTRNTEAFF.

The J gene is TRBJ2-3, the V gene TRBV19, with 8 positions matching TRBD2. CDR1 is LNHDA, CDR2 SQIVND, per germline (reference sequence). CDR3 size: 13 residues. The DNA for the CDR3 is TGTGGAACTAGCGGACCTAGCACAGATACGCAGTATTTT. Its protein is CGTSGPSTDTQYF.

In DNA form, the CDR3 reads TGTGCCAGCTTCCGGGAGGGCCGGAATGAGCAGTTCTTC. This sequence encodes CASFREGRNEQFF. J is TRBJ2-1 and V is TRBV5-5; 8 bases match TRBD2. Germline CDR1 reads SGHKS; CDR2 reads YYEKEE (reference sequence). V lost 7 bases and J lost 7; bases outside the gene matches: 7. The CDR3 contains 13 residues. The full variable domain, its missing parts supplied by reference TRBV5-5 and TRBJ2-1, is DAGVTQSPTHLIKTRGQQVTLRCSPISGHKSVSWYQQVLGQGPQFIFQYYEKEERGRGNFPDRFSARQFPNYSSELNVNALLLGDSALYLCASFREGRNEQFFGPGTRLTVL.

The V gene is TRBV27, the J gene TRBJ1-5; no firm D call. Between the trimmed V and J ends, which lost 8 bases and 0 bases, there was a span of 5 bases. This CDR3 spans 12 amino acids. Germline values: CDR1 MNHEY, CDR2 SMNVEV (reference sequence). CDR3 sequence (DNA): TGTGCCAGCGGATTTAGCAATCAGCCCCAGCATTTT. As protein: CASGFSNQPQHF.

This clone was seen a few times. The J gene is TRBJ1-5, the V gene TRBV30, with a possible D match to TRBD1 (6 bases). The V gene lost 0 bases and the J gene lost 4 bases, with 13 bases spanning the gap. CDR3 length equals 15 residues. Per the germline V gene, CDR1 is GTSNPN and CDR2 is SVGIG (reference sequence). CDR3 nucleotide sequence: TGTGCCTGGAGTGTACTGACAGGTCGGAATCAGCCCCAGCATTTT. Amino acid sequence: CAWSVLTGRNQPQHF.

The chain uses TRBV4-2 and TRBJ1-4; 10 nucleotides match TRBD1. The trim removed 0 bases at V and 7 bases at J, leaving 8 bases unmatched. The CDR3 is 17 amino acids. From germline, CDR1 is LGHNA and CDR2 YNFKEQ. Written as DNA, the CDR3 is TGTGCCAGCAGCCAAGAAGGGTTTGGGACAGGGGTTGAAAAACTGTTTTTT. Protein product: CASSQEGFGTGVEKLFF.

J is TRBJ1-2 and V is TRBV28; 8 bases are a match to TRBD1. CDR1 is MDHEN, CDR2 SYDVKM, per germline. J lost 8 bases, V lost 6 bases, and 11 bases had no gene match. The CDR3 totals 14 residues. CDR3 region: CASRLPTGGAGYTF. The DNA for the CDR3 is TGTGCCAGCAGGCTACCCACAGGGGGTGCAGGCTACACCTTC.

The CDR3 is CSGLWGTVNTEAFF. The CDR3 DNA reads as TGCAGCGGGCTCTGGGGGACAGTGAACACTGAAGCTTTCTTT. This chain joins TRBV29-1 and TRBJ1-1; 7 nucleotides align to TRBD1. The length of the CDR3 is 14 residues. Germline V lookup: CDR1 SQVTM, CDR2 ANQGSEA. V was pared by 7 bases and J by 0 bases, with 8 bases of the junction left unmatched. The full variable domain, rest sourced from reference TRBV29-1 and TRBJ1-1, is SAVISQKPSRDICQRGTSLTIQCQVDSQVTMMFWYRQQPGQSLTLIATANQGSEATYESGFVIDKFPISRPNLTFSTLTVSNMSPEDSSIYLCSGLWGTVNTEAFFGQGTRLTVV.

The chain joins TRBV30 to TRBJ1-5; 7 nucleotides line up with TRBD1. The CDR3 contains 15 residues. Germline-derived CDR1 and CDR2 are GTSNPN and SVGIG (reference sequence). V shed 3 bases, J shed 9 bases, and the junction held 14 bases outside the gene matches. The CDR3 sequence is CAWSRQQGPLGPQHF. The CDR3, as DNA: TGTGCCTGGAGCCGACAACAGGGGCCCTTGGGGCCCCAGCATTTT.

This clone is a singleton in its sample. The rearrangement links TRBV10-3 to TRBJ1-1, with 11 bases identical to TRBD1. The CDR3 has 14 residues. Germline CDR1 and CDR2: ENHRY and SYGVKD. J gave up 4 bases and V 7 bases, and 5 bases lay outside the gene matches. CDR3 in amino acids: CAIMGTGGATEAFF. As DNA, the CDR3 is TGTGCCATCATGGGGACAGGGGGGGCCACTGAAGCTTTCTTT.